This T cell receptor (beta chain) was captured by sequencing in a study of shared clonotypes between healthy human individuals. Clones were sequenced by immunoSEQ multiplex PCR, and TCRdb holds only the in-frame ones, with some missing. The top ten hold 0.85% to 1% of the sample, which has 950,000 to 1,200,000 clones, approximately 80% seen once. V lost 8 bases, J lost 2 bases, and 19 bases lay in between. The CDR3 length is 15 residues. Germline V gives CDR1 SEHNR, CDR2 FQNEAQ (reference sequence). Sequenced input: memory CD4+ T cells from PBMCs. Subset given: CD45RA-negative fraction. The sequence derives from a man younger than 30 in good health. Some clones in this sample may be carry-over from other donors' samples. The V and J genes are TRBV7-9 and TRBJ2-7; D is unresolved. CDR3 residues: CASGVAAVGTYEQYF. For the CDR3, the DNA is TGTGCCAGCGGTGTGGCCGCGGTAGGAACCTACGAGCAGTACTTC.